One and the same sample provided the 8 T cell receptor beta chains below, sequenced in a study of cytomegalovirus exposure and HLA in healthy donors. Primers: 60 Vbeta forward and 13 Jbeta reverse. Clones were sequenced by immunoSEQ multiplex PCR, and TCRdb holds only the in-frame ones, with some missing. The sample has about 200,000 clones, roughly 70% seen once; the top ten hold about 2.5%. The sequenced sample consisted of PBMCs. Receptors originate from a man aged 40-55 years in good health and CMV-seropositive.

A few counts support this clone. The J gene is TRBJ1-1, the V gene TRBV28; 7 positions match TRBD1. CDR1 MDHEN and CDR2 SYDVKM come from the germline V gene. The CDR3 has 16 amino acids. After removal of 5 bases from V and 1 base from J, the junction contained 10 bases not matched to a gene. Here the CDR3 DNA reads TGTGCCAGCAGTCCCCTAGGACAGGCCGCGAACACTGAAGCTTTCTTT. This gives the protein CASSPLGQAANTEAFF. The full variable domain, with the rest looked up from reference TRBV28 and TRBJ1-1, is DVKVTQSSRYLVKRTGEKVFLECVQDMDHENMFWYRQDPGLGLRLIYFSYDVKMKEKGDIPEGYSVSREKKERFSLILESASTNQTSMYLCASSPLGQAANTEAFFGQGTRLTVV.

This sequence joins TRBV5-1 and TRBJ2-5; TRBD1 might be the D (6 bases). This CDR3 comprises 15 residues. CDR1 is SGHRS and CDR2 is YFSETQ in the germline V gene. Trimming removed 2 bases at V and 3 bases at J, with 14 bases between. The CDR3 DNA reads TGCGCCAGCAGCTTTCGCCAGGGGAACAAAGAGACCCAGTACTTC. Translating it yields CASSFRQGNKETQYF.

This clone occurred a few times. The rearrangement uses TRBV4-1 and TRBJ2-5, with TRBD2 identical over 7 bases. The better agreement between TRBJ2-7 and the DNA end casts doubt on the J call. The germline CDR1 and CDR2 sequences are MGHRA and YSYEKL. The CDR3 is made up of 16 amino acids. The CDR3: CASSQDDGEGAYEQYF. DNA of the CDR3: TGCGCCAGCAGCCAAGATGATGGGGAGGGCGCCTACGAGCAGTACTTC.

The chain joins TRBV4-3 to TRBJ2-2; D is uncertain. There are 17 residues in the CDR3. The germline gives CDR1 LGHNA, CDR2 YSLEER. V was cut by 3 bases and J by 6 bases, with 20 bases left in between. The CDR3 DNA sequence: TGCGCCAGCAGCCATACGAACGTCGGTTTATTGGCCGGGGAGCTGTTTTTT. Translating it yields CASSHTNVGLLAGELFF.

The J gene is TRBJ1-5, the V gene TRBV28; no firm D call. This CDR3 is 12 amino acids long. Trimming pared 6 bases from V and 5 bases from J, leaving 8 bases between. Germline V lookup: CDR1 MDHEN, CDR2 SYDVKM. CDR3 loop: CASSRNYQPQHF. In nucleotides, the CDR3 is TGTGCCAGCAGCCGTAATTATCAGCCCCAGCATTTT.

J is TRBJ1-3 and V is TRBV5-1; a possible D gene is TRBD1 (6 bases). V dropped 3 bases and J dropped 0 bases, with 16 bases sitting between them. The germline V gene encodes CDR1 SGHRS and CDR2 YFSETQ. This CDR3 comprises 17 residues. The CDR3 sequence: CASSSDSKDSSGNTIYF. In DNA, the CDR3 is TGCGCCAGCAGCTCGGACTCCAAGGACAGCTCTGGAAACACCATATATTTT.

This clone appeared a single time. The chain joins TRBV28 to TRBJ1-4; D is perhaps TRBD1 (6 bases). This CDR3 comprises 14 residues. Trimming removed 5 bases from V and 3 bases from J, with 10 bases in between. CDR1 and CDR2 from the germline V gene are MDHEN and SYDVKM. DNA of the CDR3: TGTGCCAGCAGTAAACAGGGCCCTAATGAAAAACTGTTTTTT. Protein product: CASSKQGPNEKLFF.

V is TRBV7-8 and J is TRBJ2-7, with no clear D. This CDR3 spans 13 amino acids. Per germline, CDR1 SGHVS and CDR2 FQNEAQ. Trimming removed 4 bases at V and 6 bases at J, with 13 bases between. CDR3 in amino acids: CASSSKPTGEQYF. For the CDR3, the DNA is TGTGCCAGCAGCTCCAAACCGACGGGCGAGCAGTACTTC.